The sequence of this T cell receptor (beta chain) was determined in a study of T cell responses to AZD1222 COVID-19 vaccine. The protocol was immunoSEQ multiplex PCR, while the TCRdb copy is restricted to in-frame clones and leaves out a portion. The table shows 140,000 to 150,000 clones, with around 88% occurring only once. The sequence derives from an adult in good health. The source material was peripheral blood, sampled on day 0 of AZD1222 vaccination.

The CDR3 loop is CASTLGGGLYTAFF. The CDR3 coding sequence is TGTGCCAGTACCCTAGGAGGGGGCCTTTATACGGCTTTCTTT. This chain joins TRBV19 and TRBJ1-1, with 7 bases that match TRBD1. The CDR3 totals 14 residues. Germline CDR1 is LNHDA and CDR2 is SQIVND (reference sequence). Trimming at V came to 7 bases and at J to 11 bases, leaving 16 bases not matched to a gene.